The 17 T cell receptor beta chains listed next were all sequenced from one sample in a study of cytomegalovirus exposure and HLA in healthy donors. It was with 60 Vbeta and 13 Jbeta primers that the PCR ran. The assay was immunoSEQ multiplex PCR, and TCRdb's table has in-frame clones only and misses some. The sample holds over 100,000 clones, about 9.5% seen once. The sequenced sample consisted of PBMCs. The receptors derive from a man between 35 and 55 years old in good health and CMV-seropositive.

This clone came up a few times. The chain has TRBV4-1 and TRBJ2-5; no clear D. V dropped 2 bases and J dropped 0 bases, with 7 bases sitting between them. The CDR3 is 14 residues long. Per the germline V gene, CDR1 is MGHRA and CDR2 is YSYEKL. CDR3: CASSQRLYQETQYF. In DNA form, the CDR3 reads TGCGCCAGCAGCCAAAGACTGTACCAAGAGACCCAGTACTTC.

The V gene is TRBV9, the J gene TRBJ2-3; D ambiguous. Per germline, CDR1 SGDLS and CDR2 YYNGEE. The CDR3 spans 12 residues. Trimming removed 0 bases at V and 5 bases at J, with 4 bases between. For the CDR3, the DNA is TGTGCCAGCAGCGTAGGTCAAGATACGCAGTATTTT. Translating gives CASSVGQDTQYF. The entire variable domain, with the rest obtained from reference TRBV9 and TRBJ2-3, is as follows: DSGVTQTPKHLITATGQRVTLRCSPRSGDLSVYWYQQSLDQGLQFLIQYYNGEERAKGNILERFSAQQFPDLHSELNLSSLELGDSALYFCASSVGQDTQYFGPGTRLTVL.

This chain connects TRBV7-9 to TRBJ2-5; 13 positions match TRBD2. CDR1 SEHNR and CDR2 FQNEAQ come from the germline V gene (reference sequence). The CDR3 consists of 16 residues. With 5 bases clipped from V and 5 bases from J, the junction kept 8 bases outside the gene matches. CDR3 nucleotides: TGTGCCAGCAGCCCAGGGACTAGCGGGATCATGGAGACCCAGTACTTC. It yields the protein CASSPGTSGIMETQYF.

This clone has only a few counts. This sequence joins TRBV25-1 and TRBJ2-2; a weak D match, TRBD2 (5 bases). Trimming left V 1 base short and J 7 bases short, with 7 bases between. CDR1 and CDR2 from the germline V gene are MGHDK and SYGVNS. The CDR3 sequence is 13 residues long. The CDR3 region is CASSEFSDGELFF. As DNA, the CDR3 is TGTGCCAGCAGTGAATTTAGCGACGGGGAGCTGTTTTTT.

The V gene is TRBV10-3, the J gene TRBJ2-6; 8 bases fit TRBD1. J lost 0 bases, V lost 2 bases, and 9 bases had no gene match. From germline, CDR1 is ENHRY and CDR2 SYGVKD. The CDR3 runs to 19 residues. CDR3 sequence reads: CAISEEDRVMSSGANVLTF. The CDR3 DNA sequence: TGTGCCATCAGTGAGGAGGACAGGGTGATGAGCTCTGGGGCCAACGTCCTGACTTTC.

This rearrangement joins TRBV2 to TRBJ1-5; D uncertain. This CDR3 comprises 15 residues. Trimming took off 3 bases at V and 4 bases at J, with 13 bases between the two ends. Per the germline V gene, CDR1 is SNHLY and CDR2 is FYNNEI. The CDR3 spells CASSDSGRVNQPQHF. DNA of the CDR3: TGTGCCAGCAGTGATTCTGGGAGGGTTAATCAGCCCCAGCATTTT.

There are a few counts of this clone. The chain is built from TRBV7-8 and TRBJ1-2, with unresolved D. V lost 6 bases and J 5 bases, leaving 28 bases between the germline ends. CDR1 and CDR2 from the germline V gene are SGHVS and FQNEAQ. The CDR3 length is 18 residues. CDR3 sequence: CASSSVTGDSRNLYGYTF. In DNA, the CDR3 is TGTGCCAGCAGTTCGGTGACGGGAGACTCGCGAAACCTATATGGCTACACCTTC.

This clone was observed a handful of times. This chain's CDR3 is CASSLEYMGTDQPQHF. Here the CDR3 DNA reads TGCGCCAGCAGCTTGGAATATATGGGGACAGATCAGCCCCAGCATTTT. This sequence joins TRBV5-1 and TRBJ1-5, with 7 bases identical to TRBD1. Per the germline V gene, CDR1 is SGHRS and CDR2 is YFSETQ. This CDR3 comprises 16 residues. Trimming removed 0 bases from V and 5 bases from J; junction bases left unmatched: 8.

This clone occurred a few times. The chain has TRBV30 and TRBJ2-7; D is possibly TRBD2 (5 bases). The germline gives CDR1 GTSNPN, CDR2 SVGIG (reference sequence). This CDR3 spans 15 amino acids. V was cut by 4 bases and J by 1 base, with 17 bases left in between. CDR3 loop: CAWNSRESMSYEQYF. In DNA, the CDR3 is TGTGCCTGGAATTCGAGGGAGTCGATGTCCTACGAGCAGTACTTC.

This clone was seen more than once but under ten times. CDR3 DNA sequence: TGTGCCAGCAGCTCCCAACCCCCGGACAGGGGGCGGAGGACTGAAGCTTTCTTT. Amino acid sequence: CASSSQPPDRGRRTEAFF. The V call is TRBV11-2, the J call TRBJ1-1, with TRBD1 matching over 11 bases. V shed 4 bases, J shed 5 bases, and the junction held 15 bases outside the gene matches. Germline V gene sequence: CDR1 SGHAT, CDR2 FQNNGV. CDR3 length: 18 amino acids.

This clone was seen many times. This chain links TRBV6-1 with TRBJ2-2; TRBD2 matches 7 bases. V dropped 5 bases and J dropped 2; count of bases not matched to a gene: 5. Germline V gene data show CDR1 as MNHNS and CDR2 as SASEGT. This CDR3 spans 15 amino acids. The CDR3 reads CASSWSGANTGELFF. The CDR3 DNA reads as TGTGCCAGCAGTTGGAGCGGGGCTAACACCGGGGAGCTGTTTTTT.

The chain recombines TRBV5-8 with TRBJ2-7, with TRBD1 matching over 10 bases. The CDR3 covers 16 residues. V was clipped by 1 base and J by 2 bases; unmatched bases: 6. Germline CDR1 and CDR2: SGHTS and YDEGEE. In DNA form, the CDR3 reads TGTGCCAGCAGCTTGAACGGACAGGGGGGGCCCTACGAGCAGTACTTC. This codes for CASSLNGQGGPYEQYF.

V and J are TRBV14 and TRBJ1-2, with D unresolved. V was pared by 6 bases and J by 4 bases, with 12 bases between. Germline V gene data show CDR1 as SGHDN and CDR2 as FVKESK. The CDR3 extends over 13 amino acids. The CDR3 DNA follows: TGTGCCAGCAGTCCCCGCGGCCCCTATGGCTACACCTTC. Encoded protein: CASSPRGPYGYTF.

The J gene is TRBJ1-1, the V gene TRBV9; weak D call: TRBD1 (5 bases). Trimming removed 2 bases at V and 0 bases at J, with 11 bases between. Germline V gene lookup returns CDR1 SGDLS and CDR2 YYNGEE. The CDR3 runs 15 residues. The CDR3 sequence is CASSVGPAMNTEAFF. In nucleotides, the CDR3 is TGTGCCAGCAGCGTGGGGCCCGCGATGAACACTGAAGCTTTCTTT. Full variable domain (missing parts from reference TRBV9 and TRBJ1-1): DSGVTQTPKHLITATGQRVTLRCSPRSGDLSVYWYQQSLDQGLQFLIQYYNGEERAKGNILERFSAQQFPDLHSELNLSSLELGDSALYFCASSVGPAMNTEAFFGQGTRLTVV.

In this sample, this clone turned up once. This sequence joins TRBV6-1 and TRBJ2-5, with D tentatively TRBD2 (6 bases). The germline gives CDR1 MNHNS, CDR2 SASEGT. With 2 bases removed from V and 11 bases from J, the gap between germline ends came to 24 bases. The CDR3 runs to 16 residues. The CDR3 here is CASSELIIAASGEQYF. CDR3 sequence (DNA): TGTGCCAGCAGTGAACTTATTATAGCGGCCTCGGGGGAGCAGTACTTC.

The chain recombines TRBV18 with TRBJ2-1; 10 bases line up with TRBD1. The V gene end was trimmed by 3 bases and the J gene end by 2 bases; junction bases not matched to a gene: 4. Per the germline V gene, CDR1 is KGHSH and CDR2 is LQKENI. This CDR3 is built from 16 residues. Here the CDR3 reads CASSPLDRGTYNEQFF. The CDR3 DNA sequence: TGTGCCAGCTCACCTCTGGACAGGGGGACCTACAATGAGCAGTTCTTC.

The rearrangement uses TRBV25-1 and TRBJ2-2; TRBD1 agrees at 9 bases. Germline V CDR1 and CDR2: MGHDK, SYGVNS. J lost 6 bases, V lost 5 bases, and 10 bases had no gene match. The CDR3 totals 16 residues. The CDR3 nucleotides read TGTGCCAGCAGTCTCCAGGACAGGGGCGGTTCCGGGGAGCTGTTTTTT. Protein: CASSLQDRGGSGELFF.